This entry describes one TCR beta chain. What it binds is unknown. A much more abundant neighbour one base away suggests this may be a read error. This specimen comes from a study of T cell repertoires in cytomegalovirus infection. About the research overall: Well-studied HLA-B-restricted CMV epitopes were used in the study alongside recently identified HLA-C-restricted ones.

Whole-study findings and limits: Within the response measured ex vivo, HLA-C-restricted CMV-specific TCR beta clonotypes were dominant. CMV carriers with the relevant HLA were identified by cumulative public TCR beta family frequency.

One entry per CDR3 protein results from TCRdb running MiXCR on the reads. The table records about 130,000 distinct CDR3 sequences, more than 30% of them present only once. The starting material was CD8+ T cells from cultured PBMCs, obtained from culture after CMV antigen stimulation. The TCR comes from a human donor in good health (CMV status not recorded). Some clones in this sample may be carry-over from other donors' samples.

The CDR3 is CASSRGADTDTQYF. The CDR3 nucleotides are TGTGCCAGCAGTAGGGGGGCGGACACAGATACGCAGTATTTT. J is TRBJ2-3 and V is TRBV6-6; TRBD1 or TRBD2 may be the D gene (6 bases each). Between the trimmed V and J ends, which lost 5 bases and 2 bases, there was a span of 11 bases. This CDR3 is built from 14 residues. The V gene's germline CDR1 is MNHNY and CDR2 SVGAGI (reference sequence).